This TCR beta chain was recorded in a study of blood T cell repertoires in COVID-19. In the study overall: Spain, Italy and the United States supplied samples that represented acute and convalescent COVID-19.

In the source study's methods: Reference gene primer amplification gave nucleated cell count estimates. TCRdb's table, derived via immunoSEQ multiplex PCR, lists solely in-frame clones and lacks some. The DNA was the basis for D and trimming; V, J and clone size are from that table. Of under 150,000 clones in the sample, approximately 90% are singletons; the top ten hold under 9%. Sequencing input: peripheral blood. The origin of this receptor is a woman aged 70-85 years who had recovered from COVID-19.

In DNA, the CDR3 is TGTGCCAGCAGCGTAGTGCTTGGGGGGGCCGTACCAGATACGCAGTATTTT. Translation gives CASSVVLGGAVPDTQYF. The chain links TRBV9 to TRBJ2-3, with D maybe TRBD2 (7 bases). V was clipped by 0 bases and J by 4 bases, with 18 bases between them. The CDR3 spans 17 residues. Germline V CDR1 and CDR2: SGDLS, YYNGEE.